This section outlines one T cell receptor beta chain sequence together with its context. Treatment described: preoperative locoregional IRX-2 cytokine immunotherapy. Samples came from a phase Ib trial of preoperative locoregional IRX-2 cytokine immunotherapy. The sample is drawn from a study of preoperative IRX-2 immunotherapy in early breast cancer. The V gene's germline CDR1 is WNHNN and CDR2 SYGVQD (reference sequence). The CDR3 length is 14 residues. V was clipped by 7 bases and J by 2 bases, with 13 bases between them. The protocol was immunoSEQ multiplex PCR, while the TCRdb copy is restricted to in-frame clones and leaves out a portion. The sample records around 60,000 clones, approximately 94% being singletons.

The TCR was taken from a human donor with breast cancer. This rearrangement joins TRBV10-1 to TRBJ2-3; unclear D gene. This material was obtained from a patient treated with IRX-2 immunotherapy. CDR3 nucleotide sequence: TGCGCCAGCACCCCTTTAACAATCACAGATACGCAGTATTTT. Protein: CASTPLTITDTQYF.